This T cell receptor beta chain was documented in a study of blood T cell repertoires in COVID-19. V was trimmed by 6 bases and J by 2 bases, leaving 9 bases between them. The CDR3 covers 13 residues. The germline CDR1 and CDR2 sequences are MNHEY and SVGAGI. In the source study's methods: Amplification from reference gene primers served as the basis for estimated nucleated cell counts. The repertoire was sequenced with immunoSEQ multiplex PCR; TCRdb's copy has only in-frame clones and lacks some. V, J and clone size are those of that table, while D and trimming were read from the DNA. In the table there are 100,000 or so clones, 75% to 90% of which are singletons.

This TCR came from a human donor with acute or convalescent COVID-19. The donor label of this sample is uncertain. The chain combines TRBV6-5 with TRBJ2-3; maybe TRBD2 (6 bases). Source material: peripheral blood. The CDR3 spells CASRPGATDTQYF. DNA for the CDR3: TGTGCCAGCAGACCGGGAGCCACAGATACGCAGTATTTT.